These 29 T cell receptor beta chains were all obtained from the same sample, sequenced in a study of blood T cell repertoires in COVID-19. TCRdb's copy holds only in-frame clones and misses some; the assay was immunoSEQ multiplex PCR. The table has 70,000 or so clones, approximately 90% seen once; the top ten hold about 1.3%. The material sequenced was peripheral blood. Receptors originate from a human donor in a cohort sampled during active COVID-19.

V is TRBV7-6 and J is TRBJ2-3; tentatively, D is TRBD2 (6 bases). This CDR3 contains 14 residues. V shed 3 bases and J shed 3 bases, with 10 bases lying between them. Germline loops: CDR1 SGHVS, CDR2 FNYEAQ. The CDR3 DNA reads TGTGCCAGCAGCTTGGCGGGGTCGACAGATACGCAGTATTTT. Translated, it gives CASSLAGSTDTQYF. Full variable domain (rest looked up from reference TRBV7-6 and TRBJ2-3): GAGVSQSPRYKVTKRGQDVALRCDPISGHVSLYWYRQALGQGPEFLTYFNYEAQQDKSGLPNDRFSAERPEGSISTLTIQRTEQRDSAMYRCASSLAGSTDTQYFGPGTRLTVL.

In its sample, this clone was seen once. This chain links TRBV4-1 with TRBJ2-1; D is ambiguous. V was trimmed by 1 base and J by 6 bases, leaving 16 bases between them. The germline V gene encodes CDR1 MGHRA and CDR2 YSYEKL. The CDR3 has 16 residues. CDR3 protein: CASSQALALVRNEQFF. The CDR3 bases are TGCGCCAGCAGCCAAGCCTTGGCTCTTGTCCGCAATGAGCAGTTCTTC.

The chain combines TRBV5-6 with TRBJ2-3, with TRBD2 matching over 13 bases. The CDR3 totals 16 residues. The V segment lost 4 bases and the J segment 6 bases; nucleotides outside the gene matches: 8. Per germline, CDR1 SGHDT and CDR2 YYEEEE. DNA of the CDR3: TGTGCCAGCAGCCGTGGACTAGCGGGAGATGGTGATACGCAGTATTTT. Encoded protein: CASSRGLAGDGDTQYF.

The CDR3: CATSALETSGNYNEQFF. CDR3 DNA sequence: TGTGCCACCAGTGCATTGGAGACTAGCGGGAACTACAATGAGCAGTTCTTC. This chain joins TRBV24-1 and TRBJ2-1, with TRBD2 matching over 11 bases. From germline, CDR1 is KGHDR and CDR2 SFDVKD. The J segment lost 3 bases and the V segment lost 5 bases, leaving 8 bases of the junction unmatched. There are 17 residues in the CDR3.

This chain joins TRBV15 and TRBJ2-7; 8 bases line up with TRBD1. The CDR3 runs to 16 residues. Germline V gives CDR1 LNHNV, CDR2 YYDKDF (reference sequence). After removal of 0 bases from V and 2 bases from J, the junction contained 6 bases not matched to a gene. Here the CDR3 DNA reads TGTGCCACCAGCAGAGATATGCGGACAGGGACCTACGAGCAGTACTTC. Translating gives CATSRDMRTGTYEQYF. Full variable domain (remainder filled in from reference TRBV15 and TRBJ2-7): DAMVIQNPRYQVTQFGKPVTLSCSQTLNHNVMYWYQQKSSQAPKLLFHYYDKDFNNEADTPDNFQSRRPNTSFCFLDIRSPGLGDTAMYLCATSRDMRTGTYEQYFGPGTRLTVT.

This rearrangement joins TRBV23-1 to TRBJ2-1; TRBD1 matches at 11 bases. TRBV23-1 is marked as an open reading frame, function uncertain. The CDR3 runs to 17 residues. The junction had 11 bases not matched to a gene; V was cut back by 2 bases and J by 8 bases. The CDR3 DNA reads as TGCGCCAGCAGTCAAGGTAAAATGGGACAGGGGGACGATGAGCAGTTCTTC. It codes for CASSQGKMGQGDDEQFF.

This rearrangement joins TRBV27 to TRBJ2-1; D gene unclear. Germline loops: CDR1 MNHEY, CDR2 SMNVEV (reference sequence). V gave up 2 bases and J gave up 10 bases, with 12 bases separating them. The CDR3 extends over 13 amino acids. The DNA of the CDR3 is TGTGCCAGCAGTTTACCCGGCTTCGGGGAGCAGTTCTTC. Residues: CASSLPGFGEQFF.

The V and J genes are TRBV13 and TRBJ2-1, with D possibly TRBD2 on 6 matching bases. CDR1 and CDR2 from the germline V gene are PRHDT and FYEKMQ (reference sequence). Trimming cost V 3 bases and J 8 bases, with 14 bases left between them. The CDR3 covers 14 residues. The CDR3: CASSLGDFSYEQFF. The DNA of the CDR3 is TGTGCCAGCAGCTTGGGGGACTTTAGCTATGAGCAGTTCTTC.

The CDR3 DNA sequence: TGTGCCAGCAGCTTGGGGAGCGCTGGAAACACCATATATTTT. Translated, it gives CASSLGSAGNTIYF. The rearrangement joins TRBV5-6 to TRBJ1-3; D unresolved. Per the germline V gene, CDR1 is SGHDT and CDR2 is YYEEEE. Trimming removed 0 bases from V and 2 bases from J, with 6 bases in between. This CDR3 region has 14 residues.

This chain joins TRBV11-2 and TRBJ1-1, with a weak D call TRBD1 (5 bases). The CDR3 contains 15 residues. V was clipped by 3 bases and J by 1 base, with 12 bases between them. Germline-derived CDR1 and CDR2 are SGHAT and FQNNGV. CDR3 in amino acids: CASSFGTGRNTEAFF. DNA of the CDR3: TGTGCCAGCAGCTTTGGTACAGGCCGGAACACTGAAGCTTTCTTT.

The CDR3 spells CASSEPTASYNEQFF. In DNA, the CDR3 is TGTGCCAGCAGTGAGCCGACAGCGTCCTACAATGAGCAGTTCTTC. The chain employs TRBV28 and TRBJ2-1; tentatively, D is TRBD1 (5 bases). Deletions cut 5 bases from V and 1 base from J, with 12 bases between. Germline V lookup: CDR1 MDHEN, CDR2 SYDVKM. This CDR3 spans 15 amino acids.

The V and J genes are TRBV3-1 (or the pseudogene TRBV3-2) and TRBJ2-3; TRBD2 matches at 10 bases. The junction had 8 bases not matched to a gene; V was cut back by 4 bases and J by 1 base. CDR1 is LGHDT, CDR2 YNNKEL, per germline (reference sequence). This CDR3 comprises 17 residues. This CDR3 reads CASSRLGLAAGTDTQYF. CDR3 sequence (DNA): TGTGCCAGCAGCCGGCTCGGACTAGCGGCCGGCACAGATACGCAGTATTTT.

V gene TRBV25-1 combines with J gene TRBJ2-1, with 7 positions matching TRBD2. The CDR3 covers 14 residues. The ends lost 3 bases at V and 6 bases at J; junction bases unmatched: 5. Germline lookup yields CDR1 MGHDK and CDR2 SYGVNS. Here the CDR3 DNA reads TGTGCCAGCAGTGAGTTTTCTAGCGGCAATGAGCAGTTCTTC. Residues: CASSEFSSGNEQFF.

The rearrangement links TRBV28 to TRBJ2-5; D remains unclear. The germline CDR1 and CDR2 sequences are MDHEN and SYDVKM. Deletions cut 2 bases from V and 1 base from J, with 2 bases between. The CDR3 is 12 amino acids. The CDR3 protein is CASSLLQETQYF. CDR3 nucleotides: TGTGCCAGCAGTTTACTCCAAGAGACCCAGTACTTC.

The rearrangement joins TRBV5-5 to TRBJ2-1; 10 positions agree with TRBD2. The CDR3 runs to 16 residues. The junction had 14 bases not matched to a gene; V was cut back by 4 bases and J by 10 bases. The germline V gene encodes CDR1 SGHKS and CDR2 YYEKEE (reference sequence). CDR3 nucleotide sequence: TGTGCCAGCAGCCCAACAGCTAGCGGGAGTTTAGGGGAGCAGTTCTTC. Encoded protein: CASSPTASGSLGEQFF.

This chain uses TRBV27 with TRBJ2-4; D not certain. Germline values: CDR1 MNHEY, CDR2 SMNVEV (reference sequence). V dropped 8 bases and J dropped 14 bases, with 10 bases sitting between them. The CDR3 is 9 amino acids. CDR3 residues: CASPPRKYF. The CDR3 DNA reads TGTGCCAGCCCTCCCAGAAAGTACTTC.

This chain joins TRBV6-5 and TRBJ2-2; 7 bases fit TRBD1. V was clipped by 7 bases and J by 4 bases; unmatched bases: 6. CDR3 length: 14 amino acids. Germline CDR1 MNHEY, CDR2 SVGAGI. CDR3 coding DNA: TGTGCCAGCACTGGGGACAGCCCCACCGGGGAGCTGTTTTTT. This translates into CASTGDSPTGELFF.

The rearrangement uses TRBV28 and TRBJ1-3; 10 nucleotides align to TRBD1. CDR1 is MDHEN and CDR2 is SYDVKM in the germline V gene. The CDR3 has 16 amino acids. V dropped 2 bases and J dropped 2; count of bases not matched to a gene: 3. CDR3 sequence reads: CASSLPGQGAGNTIYF. The CDR3 DNA is TGTGCCAGCAGTTTACCCGGACAGGGGGCTGGAAACACCATATATTTT. Looking up the rest from reference TRBV28 and TRBJ1-3 gives the full variable domain: DVKVTQSSRYLVKRTGEKVFLECVQDMDHENMFWYRQDPGLGLRLIYFSYDVKMKEKGDIPEGYSVSREKKERFSLILESASTNQTSMYLCASSLPGQGAGNTIYFGEGSWLTVV.

This clone was detected once. This chain uses TRBV10-3 with TRBJ2-1; 13 nucleotides agree with TRBD2. CDR3 size: 18 residues. Trimming at V came to 4 bases and at J to 7 bases, leaving 13 bases not matched to a gene. Germline V gives CDR1 ENHRY, CDR2 SYGVKD. The CDR3 DNA is TGTGCCATCAGTGGCAAATCTGGGACTAGCGGGAAGGATAATGAGCAGTTCTTC. Protein: CAISGKSGTSGKDNEQFF.

The J gene is TRBJ2-1, the V gene TRBV9, with no clear D. The V end lost 3 bases, the J end lost 0 bases, and 13 bases lay between the germline ends. CDR3 length: 16 residues. Germline assignment: CDR1 SGDLS and CDR2 YYNGEE. The CDR3 reads CASSDLTRSSYNEQFF. CDR3 in DNA: TGTGCCAGCAGCGACCTAACAAGGAGCTCCTACAATGAGCAGTTCTTC.

The rearrangement joins TRBV7-2 to TRBJ2-2, with TRBD2 matching over 9 bases. The CDR3 loop spans 18 amino acids. V dropped 3 bases and J dropped 2; count of bases not matched to a gene: 10. Germline V lookup: CDR1 SGHTA, CDR2 FQGNSA. CDR3: CASSFPTSGGLNTGELFF. CDR3 sequence (DNA): TGTGCCAGCAGCTTTCCGACTAGCGGTGGATTAAACACCGGGGAGCTGTTTTTT.

This chain uses TRBV6-5 with TRBJ1-5; tentative D call: TRBD1 (6 bases). The CDR3 extends over 14 amino acids. V gave up 6 bases and J gave up 11 bases, with 20 bases separating them. Germline V gene sequence: CDR1 MNHEY, CDR2 SVGAGI. The CDR3 spells CASRPGQAWGTQHF. As DNA, the CDR3 is TGTGCCAGCAGACCGGGACAAGCCTGGGGAACCCAGCATTTT.

This chain joins TRBV27 and TRBJ2-1; 13 nucleotides agree with TRBD2. In germline, CDR1 is MNHEY, CDR2 SMNVEV (reference sequence). The V segment lost 5 bases and the J segment 11 bases; nucleotides outside the gene matches: 6. The CDR3 length is 14 residues. CDR3 DNA: TGTGCCAGCAGTCCTCGGACTAGCGGGAGACAGCAGTTCTTC. Its translation is CASSPRTSGRQQFF.

The chain recombines TRBV5-1 with TRBJ2-7; 9 positions agree with TRBD2. V shed 4 bases and J 4 bases; nucleotides not matched to a gene: 12. CDR1 and CDR2 from the germline V gene are SGHRS and YFSETQ. The CDR3 consists of 16 residues. CDR3 nucleotide sequence: TGCGCCAGCAGCCTTATGAGTAGCGGGAGAAATTACGAGCAGTACTTC. Translating it yields CASSLMSSGRNYEQYF.

This clone has a single count. V and J are TRBV5-1 and TRBJ2-3, with 14 nucleotides matching TRBD2. V trimming: 8 bases; J trimming: 0 bases; junction bases outside the gene matches: 5. The CDR3 consists of 16 residues. Germline V gives CDR1 SGHRS, CDR2 YFSETQ. CDR3 sequence reads: CASRTSGRSSTDTQYF. The CDR3 DNA follows: TGCGCCAGTCGGACTAGCGGGAGGTCCAGCACAGATACGCAGTATTTT.

The chain joins TRBV7-2 to TRBJ1-6; D remains ambiguous. V lost 1 base, J lost 12 bases, and 22 bases lay in between. The CDR3 has 17 amino acids. Germline V gene data show CDR1 as SGHTA and CDR2 as FQGNSA. Here the CDR3 reads CASSLVPDNPNSGPLHF. The CDR3 nucleotides read TGTGCCAGCAGCTTAGTTCCAGACAACCCCAACAGCGGACCCCTCCACTTT.

The V and J genes are TRBV7-9 and TRBJ1-1; unclear D gene. The germline V and J ends were trimmed by 5 bases and 3 bases, with 16 bases remaining between them. CDR3 length equals 15 residues. Germline-derived CDR1 and CDR2 are SEHNR and FQNEAQ (reference sequence). DNA for the CDR3: TGTGCCAGCAGCGCGTGGGATGGGGAGGACACTGAAGCTTTCTTT. Encoded protein: CASSAWDGEDTEAFF.

The chain combines TRBV27 with TRBJ2-1; 8 bases are shared with TRBD2. The CDR3 covers 17 residues. From germline, CDR1 is MNHEY and CDR2 SMNVEV (reference sequence). After removal of 7 bases from V and 5 bases from J, the junction contained 16 bases not matched to a gene. CDR3 in amino acids: CASKVSGAASGHNEQFF. Here the CDR3 DNA reads TGTGCCAGCAAAGTTTCGGGGGCGGCTAGCGGGCACAATGAGCAGTTCTTC.

This clone came up a few times. The chain combines TRBV11-3 with TRBJ2-1; 10 bases are shared with TRBD1. The CDR3 extends over 15 amino acids. Germline loops: CDR1 SGHNT, CDR2 YENEEA. The V segment lost 5 bases and the J segment 1 base; nucleotides outside the gene matches: 2. The CDR3 is CASSRDRGSYNEQFF. The CDR3 DNA is TGTGCCAGCAGCCGGGACAGGGGTTCCTACAATGAGCAGTTCTTC.